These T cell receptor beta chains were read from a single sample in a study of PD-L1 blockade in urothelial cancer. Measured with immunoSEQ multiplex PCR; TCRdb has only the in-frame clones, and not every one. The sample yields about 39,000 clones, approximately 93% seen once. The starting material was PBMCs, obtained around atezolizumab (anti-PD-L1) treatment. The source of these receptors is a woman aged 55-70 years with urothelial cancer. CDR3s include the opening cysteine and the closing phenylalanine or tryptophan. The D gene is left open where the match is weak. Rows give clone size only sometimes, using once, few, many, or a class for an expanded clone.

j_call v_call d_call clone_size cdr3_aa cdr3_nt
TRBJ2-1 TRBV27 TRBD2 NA CASSLREGSYNEQFF TGTGCCAGCAGTTTGCGGGAGGGCTCCTACAATGAGCAGTTCTTC
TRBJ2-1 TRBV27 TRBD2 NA CASSSPRGGSLYNEQFF TGTGCCAGCAGTTCCCCTCGGGGGGGCTCCCTCTACAATGAGCAGTTCTTC
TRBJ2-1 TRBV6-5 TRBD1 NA CASSYGQGRFF TGTGCCAGCAGTTACGGACAGGGGCGGTTCTTC
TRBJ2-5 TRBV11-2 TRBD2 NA CASSSRTSGRQETQYF TGTGCCAGCAGCTCAAGGACTAGCGGGCGGCAAGAGACCCAGTACTTC
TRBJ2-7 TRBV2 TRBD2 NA CASRNSGSPQEEQYF TGTGCCAGCAGGAATAGCGGGAGCCCCCAGGAAGAGCAGTACTTC
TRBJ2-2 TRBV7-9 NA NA CASSLMQGGELFF TGTGCCAGCAGCCTGATGCAGGGGGGGGAGCTGTTTTTT
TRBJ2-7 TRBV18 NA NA CASSRSRTTYEQYF TGTGCCAGCTCAAGGTCGCGGACAACCTACGAGCAGTACTTC
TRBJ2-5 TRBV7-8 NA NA CASSRAKETQYF TGTGCCAGCAGCCGAGCGAAAGAGACCCAGTACTTC
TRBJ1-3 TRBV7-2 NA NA CASSLGGGPGNTIYF TGTGCCAGCAGCTTAGGAGGCGGGCCCGGAAACACCATATATTTT
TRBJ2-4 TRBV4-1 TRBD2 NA CASSQQLAGGKNIQYF TGCGCCAGCAGCCAACAACTAGCGGGGGGGAAAAACATTCAGTACTTC
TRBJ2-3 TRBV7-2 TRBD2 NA CASSLVSSGTSTDTQYF TGTGCCAGCAGCTTAGTCTCTAGCGGAACTAGCACAGATACGCAGTATTTT
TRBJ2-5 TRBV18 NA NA CASSPNSGETQYF TGTGCCAGCTCACCCAACTCGGGAGAGACCCAGTACTTC
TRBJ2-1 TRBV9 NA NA CASSVGGRLSVSEQFF TGTGCCAGCAGCGTAGGGGGGCGGTTGTCGGTAAGTGAGCAGTTCTTC
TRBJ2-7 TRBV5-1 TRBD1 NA CASSVGQGSSYEQYF TGCGCCAGCAGCGTGGGACAGGGTAGCTCCTACGAGCAGTACTTC
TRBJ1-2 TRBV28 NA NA CASSSTENYGYTF TGTGCCAGCAGTTCGACAGAAAACTATGGCTACACCTTC
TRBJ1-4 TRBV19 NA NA CASSTGWKEKLFF TGTGCCAGTAGTACAGGGTGGAAAGAAAAACTGTTTTTT
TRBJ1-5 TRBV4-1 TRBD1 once CASSQDRRQGPNQPQHF TGCGCCAGCAGCCAAGATCGGAGACAGGGCCCTAATCAGCCCCAGCATTTT
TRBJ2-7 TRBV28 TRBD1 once CASRPETGGNYEQYF TGTGCCAGCAGACCGGAGACAGGGGGTAACTACGAGCAGTACTTC
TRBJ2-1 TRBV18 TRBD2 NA CASSPRSSGPNEQFF TGTGCCAGCTCACCACGGTCTAGCGGTCCCAATGAGCAGTTCTTC
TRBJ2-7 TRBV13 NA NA CASSLVRGNEQYF TGTGCCAGCAGCTTAGTCAGGGGAAACGAGCAGTACTTC
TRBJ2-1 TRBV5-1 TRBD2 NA CASSFAGGGYNEQFF TGCGCCAGCAGCTTCGCGGGAGGAGGCTACAATGAGCAGTTCTTC
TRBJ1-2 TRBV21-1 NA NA CASSKESPDRAGYTF TGTGCCAGCAGCAAAGAAAGCCCCGACAGGGCTGGCTACACCTTC
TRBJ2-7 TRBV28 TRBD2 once CASRGETSGAYEQYF TGTGCCAGCCGCGGGGAAACTAGCGGAGCCTACGAGCAGTACTTC
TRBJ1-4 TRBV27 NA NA CASSLTGTSNEKLFF TGTGCCAGCAGTTTAACGGGGACAAGTAATGAAAAACTGTTTTTT
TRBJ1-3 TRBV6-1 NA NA CASSVVFGPGGNTIYF TGTGCCAGCAGTGTCGTGTTCGGACCGGGAGGAAACACCATATATTTT
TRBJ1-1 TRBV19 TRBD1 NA CASSVGTVSVEAFF TGTGCCAGTAGTGTTGGGACAGTAAGCGTTGAAGCTTTCTTT
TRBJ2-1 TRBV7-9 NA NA CASSPRGSSYNEQFF TGTGCCAGCAGCCCTCGGGGGAGCTCCTACAATGAGCAGTTCTTC
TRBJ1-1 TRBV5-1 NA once CASLGGRDTEAFF TGCGCCAGCTTGGGAGGGAGGGACACTGAAGCTTTCTTT